The present T cell receptor beta chain was sequenced within a study of cytomegalovirus exposure and HLA in healthy donors. This clone was recorded only once. The length of the CDR3 is 14 residues. From germline, CDR1 is SGHVS and CDR2 FNYEAQ. The junction had 3 bases not matched to a gene; V was cut back by 5 bases and J by 0 bases. 60 Vbeta and 13 Jbeta primers were used in PCR. Libraries were prepared by immunoSEQ multiplex PCR; TCRdb keeps only in-frame clonotypes and omits some of them. The data show around 150,000 clones, with around 63% seen just once and approximately 1.6% held by the top ten. This chain connects TRBV7-6 to TRBJ2-5, with 7 positions matching TRBD1. The sample was PBMCs. This receptor was obtained from a human donor in good health. This chain's CDR3 is CASSLTGDQETQYF. DNA for the CDR3: TGTGCCAGCAGCCTCACAGGGGACCAAGAGACCCAGTACTTC.